The next 11 T cell receptor beta chains were all read from a single sample in a study of beta chain features in type 1 diabetes. The isolated RNA, all of it, was reverse transcribed, so expressed TCRB transcripts were what got sequenced. Produced via immunoSEQ multiplex PCR; TCRdb's table is partial and in-frame only. Seen here are some 640,000 clones, about an eighth observed once, and the top ten hold just under 0.04%. The study, taken as a whole, reports: Shorter TCRB CDR3s, moderately but significantly so, marked every one of the four CD4+ subsets in Type 1 diabetes patients.

Their antigens are not known. The sample was naive CD4+ T cells from blood. The receptors shown here come from a man aged 18-30 years with type 1 diabetes.

This clone was picked up a small number of times. The chain is built from TRBV21-1 and TRBJ1-6; no check of the table's D call, TRBD1, against the DNA was made. TRBV21-1 is labeled a pseudogene. The CDR3 is 14 amino acids. The CDR3 is CASLRQGIDSPLHF. Written as DNA, the CDR3 is TGTGCCAGCCTTCGACAGGGGATCGATTCACCCCTCCACTTT.

The CDR3 DNA follows: TGCGCCAGCAGCCAAGATCTTGCCGGACACAATCAGCCCCAGCATTTT. Translation: CASSQDLAGHNQPQHF. The rearrangement joins TRBV4-1 to TRBJ1-5, with a possible D match to TRBD1 (5 bases). The V gene lost 0 bases and the J gene lost 3 bases, with 12 bases spanning the gap. The CDR3 covers 16 residues. CDR1 and CDR2 from the germline V gene are MGHRA and YSYEKL.

V usage is TRBV29-1 and J usage is TRBJ2-5, with 9 bases that match TRBD2. The CDR3 loop spans 14 amino acids. V was clipped by 1 base and J by 4 bases; unmatched bases: 4. Germline assignment: CDR1 SQVTM and CDR2 ANQGSEA. CDR3 residues: CSVEGLAGRETQYF. CDR3 in DNA: TGCAGCGTTGAAGGGCTAGCGGGGAGAGAGACCCAGTACTTC.

A single count supports this clone. The genes are TRBV28 and TRBJ1-5; 7 bases are a match to TRBD1. V lost 2 bases, J lost 7 bases, and 11 bases stayed unmatched. Germline loops: CDR1 MDHEN, CDR2 SYDVKM. CDR3 length equals 16 residues. CDR3: CASSLRYRGLVQPQHF. Written as DNA, the CDR3 is TGTGCCAGCAGTTTACGATACAGGGGTCTGGTCCAGCCCCAGCATTTT. Using reference TRBV28 and TRBJ1-5 for the parts outside the CDR3, the full variable domain is DVKVTQSSRYLVKRTGEKVFLECVQDMDHENMFWYRQDPGLGLRLIYFSYDVKMKEKGDIPEGYSVSREKKERFSLILESASTNQTSMYLCASSLRYRGLVQPQHFGDGTRLSIL.

This clone was recorded a few times. The chain couples TRBV7-2 to TRBJ2-5; D is perhaps TRBD2 (5 bases). Germline-derived CDR1 and CDR2 are SGHTA and FQGNSA. The CDR3 sequence is 13 residues long. The V and J ends lost 2 bases and 3 bases respectively, with 7 bases between them. The CDR3, as DNA: TGTGCCAGCAGCTTACCGGGGAAAGAGACCCAGTACTTC. Translation: CASSLPGKETQYF.

The gene calls are TRBV5-1 and TRBJ1-1, with TRBD1 matching 11 bases. Unmatched junction bases numbered 10, after V lost 5 bases and J lost 7 bases. Germline lookup yields CDR1 SGHRS and CDR2 YFSETQ. The length of the CDR3 is 15 residues. The CDR3, as DNA: TGCGCCAGCAGTCACGGACAGGGGGCACCCTTTGAAGCTTTCTTT. This codes for CASSHGQGAPFEAFF.

As concerns this clone: This same CDR3 is encoded by further DNA sequences in the sample. The genes are TRBV9 and TRBJ2-7; either TRBD1 or TRBD2 may fit D (7 bases each). V was shortened by 0 bases and J by 4 bases, with 11 bases between the two germline ends. Germline V lookup: CDR1 SGDLS, CDR2 YYNGEE. CDR3 length equals 14 residues. CDR3 sequence: CASSVGQGGYEQYF. The CDR3 DNA follows: TGTGCCAGCAGCGTAGGACAGGGAGGGTACGAGCAGTACTTC.

The gene calls are TRBV7-9 and TRBJ1-5; the D gene is possibly TRBD1 (5 bases). The germline V gene encodes CDR1 SEHNR and CDR2 FQNEAQ (reference sequence). Between the trimmed V and J ends, which lost 1 base and 1 base, there was a span of 11 bases. The CDR3 sequence is 16 residues long. The CDR3 loop reads CASSLGQGRSNQPQHF. CDR3 DNA sequence: TGTGCCAGCAGCTTAGGGCAGGGAAGGAGCAATCAGCCCCAGCATTTT.

V usage is TRBV30 and J usage is TRBJ1-1; D not resolved. The germline gives CDR1 GTSNPN, CDR2 SVGIG (reference sequence). V lost 4 bases to trimming and J lost 0 bases, with 12 bases between them. The length of the CDR3 is 14 residues. The DNA for the CDR3 is TGTGCCTGGATCCGCGGGATCATGAACACTGAAGCTTTCTTT. Translated: CAWIRGIMNTEAFF. The full variable domain, completed using reference TRBV30 and TRBJ1-1, is SQTIHQWPATLVQPVGSPLSLECTVEGTSNPNLYWYRQAAGRGLQLLFYSVGIGQISSEVPQNLSASRPQDRQFILSSKKLLLSDSGFYLCAWIRGIMNTEAFFGQGTRLTVV.

The V and J genes are TRBV2 and TRBJ2-5, with 13 bases that match TRBD2. The CDR3 is 15 amino acids. In germline, CDR1 is SNHLY, CDR2 FYNNEI. Trimming took 6 bases from V and 5 from J; bases not matched to a gene: 6. DNA of the CDR3: TGTGCCAGCAGGAGACTAGCGGGAGGACCCGAGACCCAGTACTTC. This sequence encodes CASRRLAGGPETQYF.

The chain is built from TRBV14 and TRBJ2-5; D may match TRBD1 or TRBD2 (6 bases each). The germline V gene has CDR1 SGHDN and CDR2 FVKESK. The CDR3 runs to 15 residues. V lost 4 bases and J lost 0, with 12 bases in between. For the CDR3, the DNA is TGTGCCAGCAGCCCGGGGGCTTATTACCAAGAGACCCAGTACTTC. This sequence encodes CASSPGAYYQETQYF.